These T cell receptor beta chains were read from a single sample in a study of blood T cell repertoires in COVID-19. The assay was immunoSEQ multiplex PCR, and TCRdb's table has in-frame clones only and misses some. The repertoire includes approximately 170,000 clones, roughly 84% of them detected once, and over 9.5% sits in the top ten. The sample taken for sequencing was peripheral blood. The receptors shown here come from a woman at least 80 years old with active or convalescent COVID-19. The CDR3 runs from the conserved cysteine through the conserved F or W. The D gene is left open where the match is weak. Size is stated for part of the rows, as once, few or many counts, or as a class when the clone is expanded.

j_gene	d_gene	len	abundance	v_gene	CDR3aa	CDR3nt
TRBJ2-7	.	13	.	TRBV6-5	CASRGHGSYEQYF	TGTGCCAGCAGGGGACACGGCTCCTACGAGCAGTACTTC
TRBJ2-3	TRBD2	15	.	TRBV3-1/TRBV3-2	CASSQAGGSTDTQYF	TGTGCCAGCAGCCAAGCGGGAGGGAGCACAGATACGCAGTATTTT
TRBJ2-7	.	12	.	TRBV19	CAVGTPNYEQYF	TGTGCCGTCGGGACACCGAACTACGAGCAGTACTTC
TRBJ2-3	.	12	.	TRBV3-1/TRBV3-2	CASSPYTDTQYF	TGTGCCAGCAGCCCCTACACAGATACGCAGTATTTT
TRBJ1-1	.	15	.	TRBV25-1	CASSDPGIMNTEAFF	TGTGCCAGCAGCGACCCGGGGATCATGAACACTGAAGCTTTCTTT
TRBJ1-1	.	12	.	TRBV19	CASPPGNTEAFF	TGTGCCAGTCCCCCGGGGAACACTGAAGCTTTCTTT
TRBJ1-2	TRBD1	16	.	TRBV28	CASSLRTGGVSHGYTF	TGTGCCAGCAGTTTAAGGACAGGGGGCGTATCTCACGGCTACACCTTC
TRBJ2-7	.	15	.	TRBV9	CASSVGQLQSYEQYF	TGTGCCAGCAGCGTCGGACAGTTGCAATCCTACGAGCAGTACTTC
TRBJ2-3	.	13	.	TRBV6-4	CASRRDRGDTQYF	TGTGCCAGCAGGCGGGACCGCGGAGATACGCAGTATTTT
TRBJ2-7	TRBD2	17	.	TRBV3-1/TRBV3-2	CASSSGLAGGGRGEQYF	TGTGCCAGCAGCTCGGGACTAGCGGGAGGAGGGAGGGGGGAGCAGTACTTC
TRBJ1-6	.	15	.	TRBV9	CASSVASGGESPLHF	TGTGCCAGCAGCGTAGCCTCCGGGGGTGAGTCACCCCTCCACTTT
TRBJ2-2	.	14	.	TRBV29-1	CSVVADSDTGELFF	TGCAGCGTTGTGGCAGACTCCGACACCGGGGAGCTGTTTTTT
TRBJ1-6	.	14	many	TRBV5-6	CASSSRSGDSPLHF	TGTGCCAGCAGCTCCCGGTCGGGGGATTCACCCCTCCACTTT
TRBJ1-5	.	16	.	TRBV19	CASSIETALWNQPQHF	TGTGCCAGTAGTATAGAAACAGCCCTTTGGAATCAGCCCCAGCATTTT
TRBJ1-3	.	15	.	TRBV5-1	CASSLDGFSGNTIYF	TGCGCCAGCAGCTTGGATGGCTTCTCTGGAAACACCATATATTTT
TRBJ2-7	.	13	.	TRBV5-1	CASSVQALDEQYF	TGCGCCAGCAGCGTACAGGCGTTGGACGAGCAGTACTTC
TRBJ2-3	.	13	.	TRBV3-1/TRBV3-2	CASSQQGPDTQYF	TGTGCCAGCAGCCAGCAGGGCCCAGATACGCAGTATTTT
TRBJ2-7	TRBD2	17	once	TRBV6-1	CASSVRSGGGRTYEQYF	TGTGCCAGCAGTGTAAGGTCTGGTGGCGGGAGGACCTACGAGCAGTACTTC
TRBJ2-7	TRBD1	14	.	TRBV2	CASSGQGVVGERDF	TGTGCCAGCAGTGGACAGGGGGTCGTCGGGGAGAGGGACTTC
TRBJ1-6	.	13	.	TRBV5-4	CASSGQTNSPLHF	TGTGCCAGCAGCGGACAAACTAATTCACCCCTCCACTTT
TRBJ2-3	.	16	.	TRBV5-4	CASSPDSGRSTDTQYF	TGTGCCAGCAGCCCCGATAGCGGTAGGAGTACAGATACGCAGTATTTT
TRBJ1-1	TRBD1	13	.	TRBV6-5	CASSSDRATEAFF	TGTGCCAGCAGTTCGGACAGGGCGACTGAAGCTTTCTTT
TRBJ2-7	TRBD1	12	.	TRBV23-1	CASRQGVAEQYF	TGCGCCAGCAGACAGGGGGTGGCCGAGCAGTACTTC
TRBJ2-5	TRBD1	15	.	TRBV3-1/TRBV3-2	CASSGRTGGAETQYF	TGTGCCAGCAGCGGCAGGACAGGGGGCGCAGAGACCCAGTACTTC
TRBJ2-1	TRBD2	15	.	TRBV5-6	CASSLGGSSYNEQFF	TGTGCCAGCAGCTTGGGCGGGAGCTCCTACAATGAGCAGTTCTTC
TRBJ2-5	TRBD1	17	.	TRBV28	CASRERGQGAGQETQYF	TGTGCCAGCAGGGAAAGAGGGCAGGGGGCTGGCCAAGAGACCCAGTACTTC
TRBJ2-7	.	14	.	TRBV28	CASSLVGAGYEQYF	TGTGCCAGCAGTTTGGTAGGGGCTGGGTACGAGCAGTACTTC